One sample yielded the 13 T cell receptor beta chains listed below, sequenced in a study of T cell repertoires in cytomegalovirus infection. These TCRs' antigens remain unknown. TCRdb re-analysed the reads in MiXCR, keeping a single row per CDR3 protein. This sample carries approximately 990,000 distinct CDR3 sequences, about 33% of them seen once, and the ten largest clones take 13%. This sample comprised cultured CD8+ T cells from PBMCs, obtained from culture after CMV antigen stimulation. Source of these receptors: a human donor in good health (CMV status not recorded). Some clones in this sample may be carry-over from other donors' samples.

The genes are TRBV7-9 and TRBJ1-2, with 8 bases that match TRBD1. After removal of 5 bases from V and 3 bases from J, the junction contained 8 bases not matched to a gene. CDR3 length equals 15 residues. Germline CDR1 reads SEHNR; CDR2 reads FQNEAQ (reference sequence). CDR3: CASSPPGQGDYGYTF. CDR3 nucleotides: TGTGCCAGCAGCCCCCCTGGACAGGGTGACTATGGCTACACCTTC.

The chain couples TRBV6-1 to TRBJ1-1; D call uncertain. Per the germline V gene, CDR1 is MNHNS and CDR2 is SASEGT. V was cut by 7 bases and J by 0 bases, with 18 bases left in between. The CDR3 sequence is 16 residues long. This CDR3 reads CASIWPTAGLNTEAFF. In nucleotides, the CDR3 is TGTGCCAGCATTTGGCCCACCGCCGGGTTGAACACTGAAGCTTTCTTT.

DNA for the CDR3: TGTGCCACCAGCAGTTCGGGGGAGGGGAGCAATCAGCCCCAGCATTTT. Its protein product is CATSSSGEGSNQPQHF. V gene TRBV15 combines with J gene TRBJ1-5; TRBD1 is a possible D gene (5 bases). This CDR3 has 16 amino acids. Germline CDR1 and CDR2: LNHNV and YYDKDF (reference sequence). The germline V and J ends were trimmed by 3 bases and 1 base, with 13 bases remaining between them.

This clonotype was seen a handful of times. The chain employs TRBV6-2 or TRBV6-3 and TRBJ2-7; D perhaps matches TRBD1 (5 bases). This CDR3 is built from 13 residues. Germline V gene data show CDR1 as MNHEY and CDR2 as SVGEGT. Deletions cut 3 bases from V and 5 bases from J, with 11 bases between. CDR3 protein: CASSYGAGNEQYV. The CDR3 DNA follows: TGTGCCAGCAGTTATGGCGCAGGGAACGAGCAGTACGTC.

This clonotype was observed a handful of times. The rearrangement links TRBV7-9 to TRBJ2-1; D is unresolved. V was cut by 0 bases and J by 9 bases, with 6 bases left in between. CDR1 SEHNR and CDR2 FQNEAQ come from the germline V gene (reference sequence). CDR3 length: 12 amino acids. In nucleotides, the CDR3 is TGTGCCAGCAGCTTAGCAAGGGCTGAGCAGTTCTTC. It yields the protein CASSLARAEQFF.

A few counts support this clonotype. J is TRBJ2-3 and V is TRBV27, with D uncertain. The germline CDR1 and CDR2 sequences are MNHEY and SMNVEV (reference sequence). The CDR3 sequence is 14 residues long. V was shortened by 7 bases and J by 0 bases, with 11 bases between the two germline ends. The CDR3 nucleotides read TGTGCCAGCAAAAGGGCAACTAGCACAGATACGCAGTATTTT. Translated: CASKRATSTDTQYF.

The table lists this clonotype with a few counts. V gene TRBV19 combines with J gene TRBJ1-2; D is possibly TRBD1 (5 bases). This CDR3 spans 15 amino acids. Germline V gene data show CDR1 as LNHDA and CDR2 as SQIVND (reference sequence). Trimming took off 4 bases at V and 3 bases at J, with 15 bases between the two ends. CDR3 sequence reads: CASSTGRAEDYGYTF. Here the CDR3 DNA reads TGTGCCAGTAGTACGGGCAGGGCTGAGGACTATGGCTACACCTTC.

This clonotype was recorded a few times. V and J are TRBV7-9 and TRBJ2-2; D gene unclear. The CDR3 is 16 amino acids. The germline gives CDR1 SEHNR, CDR2 FQNEAQ (reference sequence). Trimming took off 5 bases at V and 4 bases at J, with 17 bases between the two ends. CDR3 coding DNA: TGTGCCAGCAGCATTCGCGGCCCTTGGATCACCGGGGAGCTGTTTTTT. Its protein product is CASSIRGPWITGELFF.

The chain employs TRBV20-1 and TRBJ2-5, with 9 bases lining up with TRBD1. The V gene end was trimmed by 0 bases and the J gene end by 4 bases; junction bases not matched to a gene: 6. Germline-derived CDR1 and CDR2 are DFQATT and SNEGSKA (reference sequence). The CDR3 is 15 amino acids. The CDR3 loop reads CSARDWTGEGETQYF. The CDR3 DNA follows: TGCAGTGCTAGAGATTGGACAGGGGAGGGAGAGACCCAGTACTTC.

This chain connects TRBV7-6 to TRBJ2-1; TRBD1 might be the D (6 bases). Trimming removed 6 bases from V and 14 bases from J, with 17 bases in between. The CDR3 is 12 amino acids. Germline CDR1 is SGHVS and CDR2 is FNYEAQ. The CDR3 coding sequence is TGTGCCAGCAGAGTCACCGGGACACCTGAGTTCTTC. This gives the protein CASRVTGTPEFF.

This clonotype was recorded many times. For the CDR3, the DNA is TGTGCCAGCAGCTTAGAAGGAGGGGTACCCTACAATGAGCAGTTCTTC. Translation gives CASSLEGGVPYNEQFF. The chain links TRBV7-8 to TRBJ2-1; D perhaps matches TRBD2 (6 bases). V dropped 1 base and J dropped 2 bases, with 12 bases sitting between them. The CDR3 has 16 amino acids. Per germline, CDR1 SGHVS and CDR2 FQNEAQ.

This clonotype was observed a few times. The chain links TRBV12-3 or TRBV12-4 to TRBJ1-2; the D is unclear. The CDR3 consists of 13 residues. Trimming shortened V by 6 bases and J by 3 bases, and 11 bases separated the two germline ends. CDR3 DNA: TGTGCCAGCAGGGACGGACGGGACTATGGCTACACCTTC. Its protein is CASRDGRDYGYTF.

This clonotype has just a few counts. The genes are TRBV2 and TRBJ2-7; D gene ambiguous. Germline CDR1 is SNHLY and CDR2 is FYNNEI. This CDR3 region has 12 residues. The V end lost 6 bases, the J end lost 7 bases, and 13 bases lay between the germline ends. Here the CDR3 reads CASSHNLLEQYV. In nucleotides, the CDR3 is TGTGCCAGCAGCCACAACCTCCTTGAGCAGTACGTC.